This T cell receptor beta chain was sequenced during a study of OX40 agonist ivuxolimab in advanced cancers. Study-level background: Dose-escalation patients were diagnosed with hepatocellular carcinoma, melanoma, renal cell cancer or head and neck cancer. Among those enrolled, mean age was about 60 years (range about 23 to 79) and approximately 80% were male. Of the participants, about 40% had some prior anti-PD-1, anti-PD-L1 or anti-CTLA-4 therapy, which was allowed. Study-level points and caveats: Certain nonresponders likewise exhibited a low normalized T-cell clonal expansion.

On this clone: Its specificity is not known.

Trimming at V came to 5 bases and at J to 3 bases, leaving 8 bases not matched to a gene. This CDR3 comprises 15 residues. CDR1 and CDR2 from the germline V gene are KGHSH and LQKENI. Libraries were prepared by immunoSEQ multiplex PCR; TCRdb keeps only in-frame clonotypes and omits some of them. The data show about 53,000 clones, approximately 92% seen once. V is TRBV18 and J is TRBJ2-7, with 9 bases fitting TRBD1. The clonotype originates from an adult with an advanced solid tumor such as melanoma, head and neck, liver or kidney cancer. The specimen was CD4+ or CD8+ T cells sorted from blood, collected in a trial of the OX40 agonist ivuxolimab. Here the CDR3 reads CASSSGGQGHYEQYF. CDR3 nucleotide sequence: TGTGCCAGCTCATCTGGGGGACAGGGCCACTACGAGCAGTACTTC.